This T cell receptor (beta chain) was sequenced in a study of technical replicates of blood from several donors. The J segment lost 3 bases and the V segment lost 5 bases, leaving 20 bases of the junction unmatched. The germline gives CDR1 SGHVS, CDR2 FQNEAQ. This CDR3 spans 19 amino acids. The protocol was immunoSEQ multiplex PCR, while the TCRdb copy is restricted to in-frame clones and leaves out a portion. The sample holds under 50,000 clones, around 96% seen once. The sample comprised T cells isolated from PBMCs. This chain connects TRBV7-8 to TRBJ1-1; 8 nucleotides agree with TRBD1. The receptor was isolated from a human donor in good health. CDR3 coding DNA: TGTGCCAGCAGCCCCCGGATCAGGACAGGGCAGCCCAAGGACACTGAAGCTTTCTTT. Amino acids: CASSPRIRTGQPKDTEAFF.